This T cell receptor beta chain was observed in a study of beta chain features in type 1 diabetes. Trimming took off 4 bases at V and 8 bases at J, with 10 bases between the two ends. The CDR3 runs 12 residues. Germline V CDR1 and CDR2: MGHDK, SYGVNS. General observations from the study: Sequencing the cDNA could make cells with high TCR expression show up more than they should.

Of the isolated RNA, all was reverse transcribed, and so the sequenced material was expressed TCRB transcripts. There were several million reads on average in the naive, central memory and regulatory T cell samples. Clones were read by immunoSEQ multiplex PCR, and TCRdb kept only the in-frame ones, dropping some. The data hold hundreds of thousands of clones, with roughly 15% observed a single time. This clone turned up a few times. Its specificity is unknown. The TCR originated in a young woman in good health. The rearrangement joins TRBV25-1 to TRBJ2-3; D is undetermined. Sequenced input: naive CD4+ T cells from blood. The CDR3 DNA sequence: TGTGCCAGCAGTGGGAATGATCGTACGCAGTATTTT. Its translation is CASSGNDRTQYF.